One sample yielded the 13 T cell receptor beta chains listed below, sequenced in a study of blood T cell repertoires in COVID-19. The table came from immunoSEQ multiplex PCR; TCRdb's copy has only in-frame clones and leaves some out. The table lists 450,000 to 500,000 clones, 80% to 90% of them singletons. Sequences were obtained from peripheral blood. These receptor sequences come from a human donor in a cohort sampled during active COVID-19.

The CDR3 DNA reads TGTGCCAGCAGCTGGCGGCAAAGGAACTCCTACGAGCAGTACTTC. It translates to CASSWRQRNSYEQYF. The genes are TRBV13 and TRBJ2-7; D is unresolved. Trimming removed 4 bases at V and 0 bases at J, with 13 bases between. Germline V gene sequence: CDR1 PRHDT, CDR2 FYEKMQ (reference sequence). The CDR3 runs to 15 residues.

The J gene is TRBJ2-7, the V gene TRBV10-2; D not certain. This CDR3 has 12 residues. Trimming took 6 bases from V and 0 from J, leaving 6 bases between them. Germline assignment: CDR1 WSHSY and CDR2 SAAADI. CDR3 residues: CASSVSSYEQYF. The CDR3 nucleotides are TGCGCCAGCAGCGTTAGCTCCTACGAGCAGTACTTC.

This clone occurred a few times. This chain joins TRBV11-3 and TRBJ1-2; TRBD1 agrees at 9 bases. The CDR3 is made up of 19 amino acids. CDR1 and CDR2 from the germline V gene are SGHNT and YENEEA. Unmatched junction bases numbered 21, after V lost 4 bases and J lost 6 bases. The CDR3 nucleotides are TGTGCCAGCAGCTCGGCAAGTTCTAGTCGTGCCCGGGACAGGGATGGCTACACCTTC. This codes for CASSSASSSRARDRDGYTF.

This clone was observed a few times. The chain uses TRBV19 and TRBJ1-2, with TRBD1 identical over 11 bases. Germline values: CDR1 LNHDA, CDR2 SQIVND (reference sequence). CDR3 length: 16 residues. V lost 1 base and J lost 4; bases outside the gene matches: 5. CDR3 loop: CASSIAPGTGGYGYTF. In DNA form, the CDR3 reads TGTGCCAGTAGTATAGCTCCCGGGACAGGGGGCTATGGCTACACCTTC.

This chain joins TRBV27 and TRBJ1-2; TRBD1 matches at 8 bases. The CDR3 contains 12 residues. The germline V gene encodes CDR1 MNHEY and CDR2 SMNVEV (reference sequence). The ends lost 7 bases at V and 8 bases at J; junction bases unmatched: 6. The CDR3, as DNA: TGTGCCAGCACTGGGACAGGCAGAGGCTACACCTTC. Translating it yields CASTGTGRGYTF.

This chain links TRBV19 with TRBJ1-6; D is uncertain. CDR3 length: 16 amino acids. CDR1 and CDR2 from the germline V gene are LNHDA and SQIVND (reference sequence). With 5 bases removed from V and 8 bases from J, the gap between germline ends came to 19 bases. The CDR3 nucleotides read TGTGCCAGTAGTCCGGCTCCGCGGACGGAGGATTCACCCCTCCACTTT. Translated: CASSPAPRTEDSPLHF.

J is TRBJ2-2 and V is TRBV2; TRBD2 might be the D (5 bases). Germline V gene data show CDR1 as SNHLY and CDR2 as FYNNEI. This CDR3 is built from 14 residues. V was cut by 4 bases and J by 4 bases, with 10 bases left in between. The CDR3 coding sequence is TGTGCCAGCAGTGGCTTACGGGGCACCGGGGAGCTGTTTTTT. It encodes CASSGLRGTGELFF.

In its sample, this clone was seen a few times. J is TRBJ1-1 and V is TRBV6-5, with a possible D match to TRBD1 (5 bases). Germline V lookup: CDR1 MNHEY, CDR2 SVGAGI. This CDR3 region has 15 residues. The V and J ends lost 9 bases and 4 bases respectively, with 21 bases between them. CDR3 in amino acids: CASSSGLGGSTEAFF. DNA of the CDR3: TGTGCCAGTTCCTCTGGGTTGGGGGGGAGCACTGAAGCTTTCTTT.

The chain carries TRBV11-1 and TRBJ2-5, with 7 bases fitting TRBD1. Germline lookup yields CDR1 SGHAT and CDR2 FQDESV (reference sequence). The V segment lost 5 bases and the J segment 2 bases; nucleotides outside the gene matches: 2. The CDR3 contains 13 residues. This chain's CDR3 is CASSRGQQETQYF. CDR3 DNA: TGTGCCAGCAGCAGGGGACAGCAAGAGACCCAGTACTTC.

The CDR3, as DNA: TGTGCCAGCAGCTCGGTGTTTAGCGGGAGCGATACCGGGGAGCTGTTTTTT. It translates to CASSSVFSGSDTGELFF. The V gene is TRBV5-6, the J gene TRBJ2-2; 9 positions match TRBD2. CDR1 is SGHDT and CDR2 is YYEEEE in the germline V gene. With 3 bases clipped from V and 5 bases from J, the junction kept 11 bases outside the gene matches. CDR3 length: 17 residues.

Here the CDR3 DNA reads TGTGCCAGCAGCGTAGGACAGGGACCCTACGAGCAGTACTTC. This gives the protein CASSVGQGPYEQYF. This rearrangement joins TRBV9 to TRBJ2-7; TRBD1 aligns across 7 bases. This CDR3 comprises 14 residues. Germline CDR1 reads SGDLS; CDR2 reads YYNGEE. V lost 0 bases, J lost 2 bases, and 2 bases stayed unmatched.

The V call is TRBV19, the J call TRBJ1-4; D unclear. CDR1 and CDR2 (germline): LNHDA, SQIVND (reference sequence). The CDR3 is made up of 14 amino acids. Trimming shortened V by 5 bases and J by 0 bases, and 7 bases separated the two germline ends. CDR3 loop: CASSLYSTNEKLFF. In nucleotides, the CDR3 is TGTGCCAGTAGTTTATACTCAACTAATGAAAAACTGTTTTTT. The full variable domain, in which reference TRBV19 and TRBJ1-4 provide the parts outside the CDR3, is DGGITQSPKYLFRKEGQNVTLSCEQNLNHDAMYWYRQDPGQGLRLIYYSQIVNDFQKGDIAEGYSVSREKKESFPLTVTSAQKNPTAFYLCASSLYSTNEKLFFGSGTQLSVL.

This clone was recorded only once. The chain uses TRBV3-1 (or the pseudogene TRBV3-2) and TRBJ1-1; D possibly corresponds to TRBD1 (6 bases). The CDR3 runs to 14 residues. The germline gives CDR1 LGHDT, CDR2 YNNKEL (reference sequence). Between the trimmed V and J ends, which lost 1 base and 3 bases, there was a span of 9 bases. The CDR3 sequence: CASSQGQAHTEAFF. The DNA of the CDR3 is TGTGCCAGCAGCCAAGGACAGGCCCACACTGAAGCTTTCTTT.